The rows below give T cell receptor beta chains drawn from one sample of a study of T cells in localized non-small cell lung cancer. Clones were sequenced by immunoSEQ multiplex PCR, and TCRdb holds only the in-frame ones, with some missing. The profile covers about 54,000 clones, with under 85% appearing a single time and about 20% taken by the ten largest. Source: peripheral blood, taken before any cancer treatment. The receptor set was obtained from a female donor older than 55 with stage II squamous cell lung carcinoma. CDR3s include the opening cysteine and the closing phenylalanine or tryptophan. Fields, in order: J gene, V gene, clone size, D gene, CDR3 protein, CDR3 DNA. A D gene is named only where the DNA matches it firmly. Size is omitted from some rows. Given values are once, few, many or a class for expanded clones.

J gene: TRBJ1-1; V gene: TRBV6-1; clone size: NA; D gene: NA; CDR3 protein: CASRRTVDTEAFF; CDR3 DNA: TGTGCCAGCAGGAGGACAGTAGACACTGAAGCTTTCTTT
J gene: TRBJ2-2; V gene: TRBV11-3; clone size: NA; D gene: NA; CDR3 protein: CASSYSAGELFF; CDR3 DNA: TGTGCCAGCAGCTACTCCGCCGGGGAGCTGTTTTTT
J gene: TRBJ1-3; V gene: TRBV6-1; clone size: NA; D gene: NA; CDR3 protein: CASSKGRRSNGNTIYF; CDR3 DNA: TGTGCCAGCAGTAAAGGACGACGTTCGAACGGAAACACCATATATTTT
J gene: TRBJ2-5; V gene: TRBV27; clone size: NA; D gene: NA; CDR3 protein: CASSFKLRETQYF; CDR3 DNA: TGTGCCAGCAGTTTCAAATTACGGGAGACCCAGTACTTC
J gene: TRBJ1-5; V gene: TRBV27; clone size: NA; D gene: TRBD1; CDR3 protein: CASGPGTGNQPQHF; CDR3 DNA: TGTGCCAGCGGCCCGGGGACAGGGAATCAGCCCCAGCATTTT
J gene: TRBJ1-3; V gene: TRBV2; clone size: NA; D gene: NA; CDR3 protein: CASSEKRSGNTIYF; CDR3 DNA: TGTGCCAGCAGTGAGAAGCGCTCTGGAAACACCATATATTTT
J gene: TRBJ1-2; V gene: TRBV10-2; clone size: NA; D gene: TRBD1; CDR3 protein: CASSDRVGGYTF; CDR3 DNA: TGCGCCAGCTCCGACAGGGTCGGTGGCTACACCTTC
J gene: TRBJ1-5; V gene: TRBV6-6; clone size: NA; D gene: TRBD1; CDR3 protein: CASRIQGGSNQPQHF; CDR3 DNA: TGTGCCAGCAGGATACAGGGGGGCAGCAATCAGCCCCAGCATTTT
J gene: TRBJ2-5; V gene: TRBV4-1; clone size: NA; D gene: NA; CDR3 protein: CASSLDGEETQYF; CDR3 DNA: TGCGCCAGCAGCCTAGACGGGGAAGAGACCCAGTACTTC
J gene: TRBJ2-1; V gene: TRBV19; clone size: NA; D gene: TRBD1; CDR3 protein: CASSDRVNNEQFF; CDR3 DNA: TGTGCCAGTAGTGACAGGGTAAACAATGAGCAGTTCTTC
J gene: TRBJ1-1; V gene: TRBV7-2; clone size: NA; D gene: NA; CDR3 protein: CASSFVLLKGAQFEAFF; CDR3 DNA: TGTGCCAGCAGCTTCGTACTGCTTAAGGGAGCTCAGTTTGAAGCTTTCTTT
J gene: TRBJ1-1; V gene: TRBV5-1; clone size: NA; D gene: NA; CDR3 protein: CASSLGGTTNTEAFF; CDR3 DNA: TGCGCCAGCAGCTTGGGGGGGACAACGAACACTGAAGCTTTCTTT
J gene: TRBJ1-2; V gene: TRBV30; clone size: NA; D gene: NA; CDR3 protein: CAWNPGTANYGYTF; CDR3 DNA: TGTGCCTGGAACCCGGGGACCGCTAACTATGGCTACACCTTC
J gene: TRBJ1-1; V gene: TRBV6-6; clone size: once; D gene: NA; CDR3 protein: CASSYEGNTEAFF; CDR3 DNA: TGTGCCAGCAGTTACGAGGGGAACACTGAAGCTTTCTTT
J gene: TRBJ1-2; V gene: TRBV6-5; clone size: NA; D gene: NA; CDR3 protein: CASSYSLGGANYGYTF; CDR3 DNA: TGTGCCAGCAGTTACTCCCTTGGGGGCGCCAACTATGGCTACACCTTC
J gene: TRBJ1-5; V gene: TRBV27; clone size: few; D gene: NA; CDR3 protein: CASTSIGNSNQPQHF; CDR3 DNA: TGTGCCAGCACCTCGATAGGTAATAGCAATCAGCCCCAGCATTTT
J gene: TRBJ2-3; V gene: TRBV2; clone size: few; D gene: NA; CDR3 protein: CASTKGTVHTDTQYF; CDR3 DNA: TGTGCCAGCACGAAGGGGACGGTCCACACAGATACGCAGTATTTT
J gene: TRBJ1-1; V gene: TRBV9; clone size: NA; D gene: TRBD1; CDR3 protein: CASSAGQFNTEAFF; CDR3 DNA: TGTGCCAGCAGCGCGGGACAGTTTAACACTGAAGCTTTCTTT
J gene: TRBJ1-1; V gene: TRBV5-1; clone size: NA; D gene: NA; CDR3 protein: CASSPGRGYMNTEAFF; CDR3 DNA: TGCGCCAGCAGCCCAGGACGGGGGTACATGAACACTGAAGCTTTCTTT
J gene: TRBJ2-7; V gene: TRBV19; clone size: NA; D gene: NA; CDR3 protein: CASSAGSYEQYF; CDR3 DNA: TGTGCCAGTAGTGCCGGGTCCTACGAGCAGTACTTC
J gene: TRBJ1-4; V gene: TRBV21-1; clone size: NA; D gene: NA; CDR3 protein: CASGWWQGTEKLFF; CDR3 DNA: TGTGCCAGCGGGTGGTGGCAGGGGACTGAAAAACTGTTTTTT
J gene: TRBJ1-2; V gene: TRBV11-1; clone size: NA; D gene: NA; CDR3 protein: CASSLGEGGYTF; CDR3 DNA: TGTGCCAGCAGCTTAGGGGAAGGCGGCTACACCTTC
J gene: TRBJ1-1; V gene: TRBV27; clone size: NA; D gene: NA; CDR3 protein: CASSLGWRPLF; CDR3 DNA: TGTGCCAGCAGTTTAGGGTGGAGGCCTCTCTTT
J gene: TRBJ1-4; V gene: TRBV7-6; clone size: once; D gene: NA; CDR3 protein: CASSLVTVSEKLFF; CDR3 DNA: TGTGCCAGCAGCTTAGTAACCGTCAGTGAAAAACTGTTTTTT
J gene: TRBJ2-1; V gene: TRBV6-5; clone size: NA; D gene: TRBD1; CDR3 protein: CASSYFGTGVNNEQFF; CDR3 DNA: TGTGCCAGCAGTTACTTCGGGACAGGTGTAAACAATGAGCAGTTCTTC
J gene: TRBJ2-1; V gene: TRBV11-3; clone size: NA; D gene: TRBD1; CDR3 protein: CASSSGQAAYNEQFF; CDR3 DNA: TGTGCCAGCAGCTCGGGACAGGCGGCCTACAATGAGCAGTTCTTC
J gene: TRBJ2-2; V gene: TRBV18; clone size: NA; D gene: TRBD2; CDR3 protein: CASSPGGTGELFF; CDR3 DNA: TGTGCCAGCTCCCCCGGGGGGACCGGGGAGCTGTTTTTT
J gene: TRBJ1-4; V gene: TRBV7-9; clone size: few; D gene: NA; CDR3 protein: CASSSLVATNEKLFF; CDR3 DNA: TGTGCCAGCAGCTCCCTAGTTGCAACTAATGAAAAACTGTTTTTT
J gene: TRBJ1-2; V gene: TRBV28; clone size: NA; D gene: NA; CDR3 protein: CASNPRQRRWGSYTF; CDR3 DNA: TGTGCCAGCAACCCCAGACAGCGGAGATGGGGTAGCTACACCTTC
J gene: TRBJ2-7; V gene: TRBV7-2; clone size: NA; D gene: NA; CDR3 protein: CASSGAGAVSYEQYF; CDR3 DNA: TGTGCCAGCAGCGGCGCCGGGGCCGTCTCCTACGAGCAGTACTTC
J gene: TRBJ1-2; V gene: TRBV5-1; clone size: NA; D gene: NA; CDR3 protein: CASSPGANQDYGYTF; CDR3 DNA: TGCGCCAGCAGCCCCGGGGCTAACCAGGACTATGGCTACACCTTC
J gene: TRBJ1-4; V gene: TRBV19; clone size: NA; D gene: NA; CDR3 protein: CASSKGVGSTNEKLFF; CDR3 DNA: TGTGCCAGTAGTAAAGGGGTCGGGTCAACTAATGAAAAACTGTTTTTT
J gene: TRBJ2-7; V gene: TRBV29-1; clone size: NA; D gene: TRBD1; CDR3 protein: CSGSVTGGGEQYF; CDR3 DNA: TGCAGCGGTTCTGTGACAGGGGGAGGCGAGCAGTACTTC
J gene: TRBJ1-4; V gene: TRBV19; clone size: NA; D gene: NA; CDR3 protein: CASSIRGGGTNEKLFF; CDR3 DNA: TGTGCCAGTAGTATCCGCGGTGGAGGAACTAATGAAAAACTGTTTTTT
J gene: TRBJ2-7; V gene: TRBV7-2; clone size: NA; D gene: NA; CDR3 protein: CASSLGRGVGEQYF; CDR3 DNA: TGTGCCAGCAGCTTAGGCAGGGGGGTGGGCGAGCAGTACTTC
J gene: TRBJ1-1; V gene: TRBV12-5; clone size: NA; D gene: NA; CDR3 protein: CASDYSRGAEAFF; CDR3 DNA: TGTGCTAGTGACTACTCCAGGGGAGCTGAAGCTTTCTTT
J gene: TRBJ2-4; V gene: TRBV2; clone size: NA; D gene: NA; CDR3 protein: CASKGNVAKNIQYF; CDR3 DNA: TGTGCCAGCAAAGGCAATGTAGCCAAAAACATTCAGTACTTC
J gene: TRBJ2-2; V gene: TRBV19; clone size: medium-sized; D gene: TRBD1; CDR3 protein: CASSIDRGSGELFF; CDR3 DNA: TGTGCCAGTAGTATTGACAGGGGATCCGGGGAGCTGTTTTTT
J gene: TRBJ1-2; V gene: TRBV27; clone size: NA; D gene: NA; CDR3 protein: CASSLSGGRANYGYTF; CDR3 DNA: TGTGCCAGCAGTTTATCGGGGGGGCGGGCTAACTATGGCTACACCTTC
J gene: TRBJ2-1; V gene: TRBV6-5; clone size: NA; D gene: NA; CDR3 protein: CASSPPSFSYNEQFF; CDR3 DNA: TGTGCCAGCAGCCCTCCTAGCTTCTCCTACAATGAGCAGTTCTTC
J gene: TRBJ1-4; V gene: TRBV18; clone size: NA; D gene: NA; CDR3 protein: CASSPQYSTNEKLFF; CDR3 DNA: TGTGCCAGCTCACCCCAGTATTCCACTAATGAAAAACTGTTTTTT
J gene: TRBJ1-6; V gene: TRBV19; clone size: NA; D gene: NA; CDR3 protein: CASSPGGIYSPLHF; CDR3 DNA: TGTGCCAGTAGTCCGGGAGGGATTTACTCACCCCTCCACTTT
J gene: TRBJ2-1; V gene: TRBV19; clone size: NA; D gene: TRBD1; CDR3 protein: CASSMGQGALGQFF; CDR3 DNA: TGTGCCAGTAGTATGGGACAGGGGGCGCTAGGGCAGTTCTTC
J gene: TRBJ2-2; V gene: TRBV5-1; clone size: NA; D gene: NA; CDR3 protein: CASSFGGLTNTGELFF; CDR3 DNA: TGCGCCAGCAGCTTTGGCGGACTCACGAACACCGGGGAGCTGTTTTTT
J gene: TRBJ2-5; V gene: TRBV29-1; clone size: NA; D gene: TRBD1; CDR3 protein: CSGGQGMETQYF; CDR3 DNA: TGCAGCGGCGGACAGGGAATGGAGACCCAGTACTTC
J gene: TRBJ2-2; V gene: TRBV14; clone size: NA; D gene: NA; CDR3 protein: CASSHQGNTGELFF; CDR3 DNA: TGTGCCAGCAGCCACCAAGGAAACACCGGGGAGCTGTTTTTT
J gene: TRBJ1-2; V gene: TRBV27; clone size: NA; D gene: NA; CDR3 protein: CASSLGGRVYYGYTF; CDR3 DNA: TGTGCCAGCAGTTTAGGCGGCAGGGTATACTATGGCTACACCTTC
J gene: TRBJ2-7; V gene: TRBV2; clone size: NA; D gene: NA; CDR3 protein: CASSFLTDYEQYF; CDR3 DNA: TGTGCCAGCAGTTTTCTCACGGACTACGAGCAGTACTTC
J gene: TRBJ2-7; V gene: TRBV7-9; clone size: NA; D gene: NA; CDR3 protein: CASSLERDEQYF; CDR3 DNA: TGTGCCAGCAGCTTAGAAAGGGATGAGCAGTACTTC
J gene: TRBJ1-1; V gene: TRBV28; clone size: NA; D gene: NA; CDR3 protein: CASSLGGVMNTEAFF; CDR3 DNA: TGTGCCAGCAGTTTAGGCGGGGTGATGAACACTGAAGCTTTCTTT
J gene: TRBJ2-7; V gene: TRBV6-5; clone size: once; D gene: TRBD2; CDR3 protein: CASSYRGLAGSEQYF; CDR3 DNA: TGTGCCAGCAGTTACAGGGGACTAGCGGGGAGCGAGCAGTACTTC
J gene: TRBJ2-2; V gene: TRBV6-1; clone size: NA; D gene: TRBD1; CDR3 protein: CASREQGNPNTGELFF; CDR3 DNA: TGTGCCAGCAGGGAACAGGGGAATCCGAACACCGGGGAGCTGTTTTTT
J gene: TRBJ2-1; V gene: TRBV19; clone size: NA; D gene: NA; CDR3 protein: CASTDRKDLSGQFF; CDR3 DNA: TGTGCCAGTACCGATCGGAAGGACCTGAGCGGGCAGTTCTTC
J gene: TRBJ1-4; V gene: TRBV19; clone size: NA; D gene: NA; CDR3 protein: CASSIGHNEKLFF; CDR3 DNA: TGTGCCAGTAGTATCGGGCACAATGAAAAACTGTTTTTT
J gene: TRBJ2-7; V gene: TRBV4-2; clone size: NA; D gene: TRBD1; CDR3 protein: CASSQPSDRGYEQYF; CDR3 DNA: TGTGCCAGCAGCCAACCTTCGGACAGGGGTTACGAGCAGTACTTC